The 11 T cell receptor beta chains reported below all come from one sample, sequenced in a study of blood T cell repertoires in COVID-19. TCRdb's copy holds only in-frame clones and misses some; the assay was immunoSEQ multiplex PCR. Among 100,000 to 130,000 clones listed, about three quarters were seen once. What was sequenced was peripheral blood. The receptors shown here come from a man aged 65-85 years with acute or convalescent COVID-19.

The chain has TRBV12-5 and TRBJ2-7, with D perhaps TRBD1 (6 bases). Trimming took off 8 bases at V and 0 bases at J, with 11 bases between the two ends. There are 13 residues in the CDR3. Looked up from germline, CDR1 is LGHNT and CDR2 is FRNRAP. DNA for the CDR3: TGTGCTAGTAGATACAGGGACTCCTACGAGCAGTACTTC. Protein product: CASRYRDSYEQYF.

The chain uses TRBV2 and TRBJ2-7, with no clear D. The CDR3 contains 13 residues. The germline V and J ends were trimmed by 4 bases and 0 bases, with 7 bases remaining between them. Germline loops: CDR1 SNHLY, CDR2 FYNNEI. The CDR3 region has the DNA TGTGCCAGCAGTGTAAACTACTCCTACGAGCAGTACTTC. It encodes CASSVNYSYEQYF.

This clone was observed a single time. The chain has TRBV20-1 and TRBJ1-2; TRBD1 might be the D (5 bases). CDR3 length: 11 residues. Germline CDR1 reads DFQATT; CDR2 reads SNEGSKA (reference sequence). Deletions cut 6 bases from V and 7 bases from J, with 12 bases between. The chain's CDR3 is CSAPAGIGYTF. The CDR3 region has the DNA TGCAGTGCCCCCGCAGGGATTGGCTACACCTTC.

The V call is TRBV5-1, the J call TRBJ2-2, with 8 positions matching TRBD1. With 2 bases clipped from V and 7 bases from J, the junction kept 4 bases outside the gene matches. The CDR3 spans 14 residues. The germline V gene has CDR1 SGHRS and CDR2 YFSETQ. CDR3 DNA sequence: TGCGCCAGCAGCTTACAGGGGGAAGGCGGGGAGCTGTTTTTT. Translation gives CASSLQGEGGELFF.

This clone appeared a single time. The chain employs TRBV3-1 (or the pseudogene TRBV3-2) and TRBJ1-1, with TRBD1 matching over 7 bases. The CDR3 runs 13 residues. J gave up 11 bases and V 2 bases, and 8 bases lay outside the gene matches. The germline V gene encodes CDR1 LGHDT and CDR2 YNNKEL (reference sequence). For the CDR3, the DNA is TGTGCCAGCAGCCAACGCGAGGGGGCGCAGGCTTTCTTT. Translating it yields CASSQREGAQAFF.

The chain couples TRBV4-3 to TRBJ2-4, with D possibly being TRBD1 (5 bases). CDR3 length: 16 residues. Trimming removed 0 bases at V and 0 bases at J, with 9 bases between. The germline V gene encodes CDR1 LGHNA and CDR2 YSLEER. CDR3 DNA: TGCGCCAGCAGCCAAGACCAAAGGGGAGCCAAAAACATTCAGTACTTC. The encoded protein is CASSQDQRGAKNIQYF.

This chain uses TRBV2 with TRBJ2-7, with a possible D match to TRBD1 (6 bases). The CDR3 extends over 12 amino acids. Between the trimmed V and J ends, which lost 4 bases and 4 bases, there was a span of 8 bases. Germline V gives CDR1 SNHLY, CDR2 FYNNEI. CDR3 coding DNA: TGTGCCAGCAGTGCCCAGGGGTACGAGCAGTACTTC. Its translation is CASSAQGYEQYF.

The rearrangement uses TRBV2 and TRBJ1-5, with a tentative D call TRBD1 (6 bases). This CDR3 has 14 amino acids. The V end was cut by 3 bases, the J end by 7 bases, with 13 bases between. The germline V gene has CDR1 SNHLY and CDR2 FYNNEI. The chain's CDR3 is CASSDSTGRQPQHF. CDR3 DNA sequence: TGTGCCAGCAGTGACTCAACAGGGCGACAGCCCCAGCATTTT.

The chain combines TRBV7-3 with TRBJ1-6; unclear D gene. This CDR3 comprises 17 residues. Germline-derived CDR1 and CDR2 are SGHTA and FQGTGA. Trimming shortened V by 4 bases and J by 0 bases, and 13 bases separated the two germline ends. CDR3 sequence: CASSCRGMSSYNSPLHF. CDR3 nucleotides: TGTGCCAGCAGCTGCCGAGGGATGAGCTCCTATAATTCACCCCTCCACTTT.

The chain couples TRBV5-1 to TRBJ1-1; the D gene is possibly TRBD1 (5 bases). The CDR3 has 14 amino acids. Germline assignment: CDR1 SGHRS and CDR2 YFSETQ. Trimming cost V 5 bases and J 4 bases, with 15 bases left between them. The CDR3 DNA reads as TGCGCCAGCAGTTGGGGCCCCGGGGGCACTGAAGCTTTCTTT. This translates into CASSWGPGGTEAFF. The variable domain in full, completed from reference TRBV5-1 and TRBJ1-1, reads KAGVTQTPRYLIKTRGQQVTLSCSPISGHRSVSWYQQTPGQGLQFLFEYFSETQRNKGNFPGRFSGRQFSNSRSEMNVSTLELGDSALYLCASSWGPGGTEAFFGQGTRLTVV.

The CDR3 bases are TGTGCCACCAGTGATAGGCAGGCCGGCACTAGCTTTAACACCGGGGAGCTGTTTTTT. Amino acids: CATSDRQAGTSFNTGELFF. The gene calls are TRBV24-1 and TRBJ2-2; tentative D call: TRBD2 (6 bases). This CDR3 has 19 amino acids. V lost 3 bases and J 2 bases, leaving 21 bases between the germline ends. The germline gives CDR1 KGHDR, CDR2 SFDVKD.